This TCR beta chain was captured in a study of shared clonotypes between healthy human individuals (dated by TCRdb to the early 2020s). General notes on the study: A few men and a couple of women, aged 18 to 49 years, made up the cohort. To increase sequencing depth and limit assay-specific biases, TCR repertoire library preparation and sequencing were carried out by different laboratories using diverse techniques. Leukapheresis yielded between about 0.9 and 9.5 billion PBMCs per donor. To estimate repertoire size and how much clonotype sharing occurs between individuals, the study deeply sequenced the blood TCR repertoires of five healthy adults. For each donor, three plates each were used for CD4 naive and CD4 memory, two plates were used for CD8 naive, and one plate was used for CD8 memory. The paper as a whole reports these results and caveats: Because the study included a small number of donors, the genetic and exposure-history diversity represented was limited. Sharing across a handful of donors was observed for about 4.8% of naive CD4, over 3% of naive CD8, roughly 2.3% of memory CD4, and over 0.3% of memory CD8 clonotypes. Based on pairwise subsampling, the degree of clonotype sharing among donors was expected to be affected by sequencing depth. Incomplete sequencing was indicated by rarefaction of sorted-subset datasets, despite the large sequencing depth. Higher generation probabilities were observed for clonotypes shared by all four sorted-subset donors than for non-shared clonotypes. Only blood was sampled, and tissue TCR repertoires likely differ from those in blood. Larger estimated clonotype richness was generally found for naive subsets than for memory subsets.

The donors were healthy, HIV-negative adults who had no recently reported acute infections or vaccinations. Every donor was a Caucasian adult living in Nashville, Tennessee, USA. Magnetic negative selection was used to enrich CD4+ T cells, after which naive cells were positively selected on CD45RA and the negative fraction became the memory subset. Blood was collected by leukapheresis, and PBMCs were isolated by Ficoll-Histopaque density gradient centrifugation and then cryopreserved in liquid nitrogen vapor phase. Analytical flow cytometry was used to check the purity and quantity of every magnetically sorted T cell population. Genomic DNA was isolated from each sorted fraction and quantified by UV absorbance on a Nanodrop 2000c. Using the deep immunoSEQ assay, TCR CDR3 regions were amplified from genomic DNA by multiplex PCR. Extracted genomic DNA from each cell subset was distributed evenly across all wells of several immunoSEQ 96-well plates, and each plate was treated as a replicate. Each replicate PCR for sorted subsets received roughly 200 ng genomic DNA, equal to tens of thousands of T cell genomes. Purified libraries were measured with a Qubit 3.0 fluorometer, size-checked on a Bioanalyzer 2100, and measured again with the KAPA Library Quantification kit. A separate single-read 150-cycle Illumina NextSeq 550 flow cell was used to sequence each immunoSEQ 96-well plate. The published analysis was carried out like this. Because the immunoSEQ output held only junctional sequences and lacked quality scores, the filtering could not match the filtering applied to full-length reads. Sequences were annotated with PyIR, a Python wrapper for IgBLAST v1.9, and V/J genes and CDR3 were assigned using IMGT germline references. Reads were removed for weak V/J assignments (E-value above 1e-6), missing CDR3, stop codons, out-of-frame junctions, or ambiguous translated residues. V3J clonotypes were defined as sequences sharing an identical inferred V gene, J gene, and CDR3 amino acid sequence. Percentage overlap between repertoires was computed as shared unique clonotypes divided by the size of the smaller repertoire. Richness of each repertoire was evaluated using RTK rarefaction, the Chao1 estimator, and Recon v2.1 estimates of unobserved clonotypes. OLGA was used to compute generation probabilities for all TCRbeta clonotypes that the gDNA method yielded from four donors. In its TCRdb copy, this immuneACCESS table keeps in-frame sequences only and misses some clones. Where compared with another copy, unresolved V genes explain less than half of these, and the others have no known cause. That table furnishes V, J and clone size, whereas the DNA furnished D and trimming. This sample has around 700,000 clones in its table, and approximately 79% of those were observed once. The ten largest clones represent approximately 1.7% of the sample.

The CDR3 runs 15 residues from the cysteine to the phenylalanine. The retained sequence is limited to the CDR3, 45 bases, with the frame set at the first base. V was cut back by 2 bases and J by 9 bases, leaving a gap of 20 bases between them. CDR1 and CDR2 are read off the germline V gene as MNHNS and SASEGT. This clone has a single count. The antigen it recognizes is unknown. No much larger clone exists at a distance of one base, and base qualities are not known. This sequence was found in a woman under 40 in good health. Recombination joined TRBV6-1 with TRBJ2-7; tentative D gene TRBD2, with 6 bases matching. The specimen was memory CD4+ T cells sorted from blood. In light of the paper, this sample's cell subset or site label describes: CD45RA-negative fraction. In nucleotides, the sequence is TGTGCCAGCAGTGAACCTGGCCAGGCCCGACTAGGGCAGTACTTC. Its protein reads: CASSEPGQARLGQYF.